This record concerns one T cell receptor beta chain sequence. It was the approximately 110-subject validation cohort, separate from the approximately 680-subject first cohort, to which the donors belonged. The data were taken from a study of cytomegalovirus exposure and HLA in healthy donors. The assay was immunoSEQ multiplex PCR, and TCRdb's table has in-frame clones only and misses some. The sample has under 250,000 clones, approximately 87% seen once; the top ten hold around 5.6%. The V and J ends lost 0 bases and 6 bases, in that order; junction bases with no gene match: 6. CDR3 length: 15 amino acids. Germline loops: CDR1 SGHVS, CDR2 FNYEAQ.

The rearrangement links TRBV7-6 to TRBJ2-7; 9 positions agree with TRBD2. Sequenced sample: PBMCs. This clonotype was sampled from a woman under 30 in good health and CMV-seronegative. CDR3 coding DNA: TGTGCCAGCAGCTTAGCCGGCGGGAGGGCAGCCGAGCAGTACTTC. The encoded protein is CASSLAGGRAAEQYF.